This T cell receptor beta chain originates from a study of blood T cell repertoires in COVID-19. About the study: COVID-19 samples from acute and convalescent phases originated in the United States, Italy and Spain. The cDNA or gDNA used as material had been derived from T cells, B-cell-depleted T cells, or PBMCs.

V was clipped by 5 bases and J by 2 bases; unmatched bases: 11. This CDR3 has 17 residues. CDR1 and CDR2 (germline): MDHEN, SYDVKM. The authors' processing: Quantification of nucleated cells was approximated via reference gene primer amplification. Repertoires were generated with immunoSEQ multiplex PCR, while TCRdb's copy carries only in-frame clones and drops some. The V and J calls and clone size come from that table; D and trimming were worked out from the DNA. The table records some 99,000 clones, 70% to 80% of them present only once. This sequence originates from a man between 65 and 85 years old with acute or convalescent COVID-19. Specimen: peripheral blood. The rearrangement joins TRBV28 to TRBJ2-1; 8 nucleotides align to TRBD2. The CDR3 DNA is TGTGCCAGCAGTGCCTATGTACGGGGGGGGACCTACAATGAGCAGTTCTTC. This sequence encodes CASSAYVRGGTYNEQFF.